This paragraph reports one TCR beta chain. Study processing details: Nucleated cell counts were estimated from reference gene primer amplification. Method: immunoSEQ multiplex PCR; TCRdb's copy keeps in-frame clones and lacks some. The V and J calls and clone size come from that table; D and trimming were worked out from the DNA. Among fewer than 300,000 clones listed, about 85% were seen once. Seattle researchers signed up patients amid active infection and tracked them longitudinally. The entry originates in a study of blood T cell repertoires in COVID-19. Study-level background: Collection of acute and convalescent COVID-19 samples took place in the United States, Italy and Spain. T cells, B-cell-depleted T cells, or PBMCs provided the cDNA or gDNA that served as material.

The sample taken for sequencing was peripheral blood. The source is a human donor with COVID-19, enrolled during active disease. The donor label of this sample is uncertain.

The CDR3 nucleotides are TGTGCCAGCAGTTACTCGGAGGGTGGGGGCTACACCTTC. The encoded protein is CASSYSEGGGYTF. V usage is TRBV6-6 and J usage is TRBJ1-2, with D unclear. Germline V lookup: CDR1 MNHNY, CDR2 SVGAGI (reference sequence). The V end was cut by 0 bases, the J end by 8 bases, with 10 bases between. CDR3 length: 13 amino acids.